This T cell receptor beta chain was sequenced during a study of shared clonotypes between healthy human individuals. This clone was seen ten or more times. Its antigen is unknown. The table came from immunoSEQ multiplex PCR; TCRdb's copy has only in-frame clones and leaves some out. The repertoire includes about 1 million clones, roughly 80% of them detected once, and less than 1.5% sits in the top ten. Study outcomes and limitations: Generally, naive subsets came out with larger estimated richness than memory subsets.

V was pared by 2 bases and J by 7 bases, with 12 bases between. Germline assignment: CDR1 SNHLY and CDR2 FYNNEI. CDR3 size: 13 residues. J is TRBJ2-7 and V is TRBV2; no reliable D call. The specimen was memory CD4+ T cells sorted from blood. The subset was: CD45RA-negative fraction. This TCR was recovered from a man between 18 and 35 years old in good health. CDR3 sequence (DNA): TGTGCCAGCAGTGAACTGGGGTTGGGAGAGCAGTACTTC. Amino acid sequence: CASSELGLGEQYF.